The present T cell receptor beta chain was sequenced within a study of identifying expanded T cells in peripheral blood. The germline V gene encodes CDR1 KGHSH and CDR2 LQKENI. The CDR3 totals 13 residues. V lost 3 bases, J lost 4 bases, and 9 bases lay in between. Clones were read by immunoSEQ multiplex PCR, and TCRdb kept only the in-frame ones, dropping some. Of about 85,000 clones listed, 75% to 90% are singletons. The sequence came from a person aged 18 to 70 in good health. Sample: blood. The genes are TRBV18 and TRBJ1-1; tentatively, D is TRBD1 (5 bases). The CDR3 sequence is CASSPGEGTEAFF. CDR3 bases: TGTGCCAGCTCACCGGGGGAGGGCACTGAAGCTTTCTTT. Complete variable domain (other parts from reference TRBV18 and TRBJ1-1): NAGVMQNPRHLVRRRGQEARLRCSPMKGHSHVYWYRQLPEEGLKFMVYLQKENIIDESGMPKERFSAEFPKEGPSILRIQQVVRGDSAAYFCASSPGEGTEAFFGQGTRLTVV.